This record covers a single T cell receptor beta chain. The protocol was immunoSEQ multiplex PCR, while the TCRdb copy is restricted to in-frame clones and leaves out a portion. The top ten clones hold 4% to 5.5% of a sample with around 38,000 clones, roughly 87% of them seen once. This specimen belongs to a study of blood T cell repertoires in COVID-19. Germline V gene sequence: CDR1 WNHNN, CDR2 SYGVQD (reference sequence). This CDR3 region has 15 residues. Trimming cost V 3 bases and J 6 bases, with 16 bases left between them. Input material: peripheral blood. The rearrangement joins TRBV10-1 to TRBJ2-3, with a tentative D call TRBD2 (6 bases). This sequence was found in a man aged 55-75 years with COVID-19, enrolled during active disease. CDR3 coding DNA: TGCGCCAGCAGTGATTTGGGAGACCGGGGGGATACGCAGTATTTT. This translates into CASSDLGDRGDTQYF.